The rows below give T cell receptor beta chains drawn from one sample of a study of blood T cell repertoires in COVID-19. Profiled with immunoSEQ multiplex PCR; TCRdb holds only in-frame clones, not every one. The sample lists approximately 180,000 clones, roughly three quarters occurring once. Material for sequencing was PBMCs or T cells enriched from blood (not recorded which). The receptors were gathered from a woman aged 45 to 65 with acute COVID-19. The CDR3 runs from the conserved cysteine through the conserved F or W. Fields, in order: V gene, clone size, J gene, D gene, CDR3 DNA, CDR3 protein. A D gene is named only where the DNA matches it firmly. Clone sizes are given selectively: once, few, many, or a class where the clone is expanded.

v_gene: TRBV3-1/TRBV3-2; abundance: -; j_gene: TRBJ2-3; d_gene: -; CDR3nt: TGTGCCAGCAGCCCGCCCGGGACAGATACGCAGTATTTT; CDR3aa: CASSPPGTDTQYF
v_gene: TRBV27; abundance: -; j_gene: TRBJ1-2; d_gene: TRBD1; CDR3nt: TGTGCCAGCAGTTTAGCCCACAGGGGGAAACACACCTTC; CDR3aa: CASSLAHRGKHTF
v_gene: TRBV2; abundance: -; j_gene: TRBJ2-3; d_gene: TRBD2; CDR3nt: TGTGCCAGCAGTACCCAGGGAGGGGGCACAGATACGCAGTATTTT; CDR3aa: CASSTQGGGTDTQYF
v_gene: TRBV28; abundance: few; j_gene: TRBJ1-2; d_gene: TRBD1; CDR3nt: TGTGCCAGTAGACGAACAGGGGCTAACTATGGCTACACCTTC; CDR3aa: CASRRTGANYGYTF
v_gene: TRBV29-1; abundance: -; j_gene: TRBJ1-1; d_gene: -; CDR3nt: TGCAGCGCCGGGACTCGAACTATGAACACTGAAGCTTTCTTT; CDR3aa: CSAGTRTMNTEAFF
v_gene: TRBV10-2; abundance: -; j_gene: TRBJ2-1; d_gene: -; CDR3nt: TGCGCCAGCAAAAACCTAGGGGCCGAAGCCAATGAGCAGTTCTTC; CDR3aa: CASKNLGAEANEQFF
v_gene: TRBV24-1; abundance: -; j_gene: TRBJ2-3; d_gene: TRBD1; CDR3nt: TGTGCCACCAGTGATGTACAGGGGACAGATACGCAGTATTTT; CDR3aa: CATSDVQGTDTQYF
v_gene: TRBV4-1; abundance: -; j_gene: TRBJ1-5; d_gene: -; CDR3nt: TGCGCCAGCAGCCAAGATGGGCAGGGTCGTCAGCCCCAGCATTTT; CDR3aa: CASSQDGQGRQPQHF
v_gene: TRBV4-3; abundance: -; j_gene: TRBJ1-6; d_gene: -; CDR3nt: TGCGCCAGCAGCCAAGCCCGAGGAGGATTGAGGTCACCCCTCCACTTT; CDR3aa: CASSQARGGLRSPLHF
v_gene: TRBV12-3/TRBV12-4; abundance: -; j_gene: TRBJ2-3; d_gene: TRBD1; CDR3nt: TGTGCCAGCACCCTGGACAGGCCGGGTACGCAGTATTTT; CDR3aa: CASTLDRPGTQYF
v_gene: TRBV5-6; abundance: -; j_gene: TRBJ1-2; d_gene: TRBD1; CDR3nt: TGTGCCAGCACCCCCAGGGGGATTCGGACGGTTGTGGGTGACTATGGCTACACCTTC; CDR3aa: CASTPRGIRTVVGDYGYTF
v_gene: TRBV5-3; abundance: -; j_gene: TRBJ1-1; d_gene: -; CDR3nt: TGTGCCAGAAGCTCGGGGGAAAGGACTGAAGCTTTCTTT; CDR3aa: CARSSGERTEAFF